What follows are 8 T cell receptor beta chains derived from one specimen sequenced in a study of blood T cell repertoires in COVID-19. Here immunoSEQ multiplex PCR was the method, and the copy in TCRdb shows in-frame clones only, minus some. The repertoire holds 250,000 to 300,000 clones, with around nine tenths as singletons. The sequenced material came from peripheral blood. These receptors all come from a woman under 40 with COVID-19, enrolled during active disease.

The J gene is TRBJ1-1, the V gene TRBV5-1; possible D gene TRBD1, 6 bases. V lost 0 bases, J lost 4 bases, and 10 bases lay in between. The germline V gene encodes CDR1 SGHRS and CDR2 YFSETQ. The CDR3 covers 14 residues. CDR3 sequence: CASSLDRVATEAFF. In nucleotides, the CDR3 is TGCGCCAGCAGCTTGGACAGGGTCGCCACTGAAGCTTTCTTT.

The chain couples TRBV5-1 to TRBJ1-1; 7 bases are a match to TRBD1. V shed 1 base and J 3 bases; nucleotides not matched to a gene: 6. The CDR3 extends over 15 amino acids. CDR1 SGHRS and CDR2 YFSETQ come from the germline V gene. CDR3 region: CASSLLSQGDTEAFF. The CDR3 bases are TGCGCCAGCAGCTTGTTATCCCAGGGGGACACTGAAGCTTTCTTT.

The V gene is TRBV30, the J gene TRBJ1-2, with D possibly TRBD1 on 5 matching bases. The germline V gene encodes CDR1 GTSNPN and CDR2 SVGIG (reference sequence). V lost 3 bases, J lost 2 bases, and 13 bases lay in between. The CDR3 sequence is 14 residues long. CDR3 region: CAWRGGSGNYGYTF. In nucleotides, the CDR3 is TGTGCCTGGAGGGGGGGTTCGGGGAACTATGGCTACACCTTC.

The chain uses TRBV28 and TRBJ1-2, with D perhaps matching TRBD1 (6 bases). Per germline, CDR1 MDHEN and CDR2 SYDVKM. Between the trimmed V and J ends, which lost 3 bases and 7 bases, there was a span of 12 bases. This CDR3 has 13 residues. CDR3 nucleotide sequence: TGTGCCAGCAGTTTTCACAGGGTGGGTGGCTACACCTTC. Translation: CASSFHRVGGYTF.

This clone has just a few counts. The chain couples TRBV11-3 to TRBJ2-7, with TRBD1 matching over 7 bases. This CDR3 is built from 13 residues. Germline V gene sequence: CDR1 SGHNT, CDR2 YENEEA. V lost 3 bases to trimming and J lost 6 bases; unmatched junction nucleotides: 5. CDR3 loop: CASSFDRDREQYF. In nucleotides, the CDR3 is TGTGCCAGCAGCTTTGACAGGGACCGCGAGCAGTACTTC.

This chain links TRBV30 with TRBJ2-5, with D unresolved. Germline assignment: CDR1 GTSNPN and CDR2 SVGIG (reference sequence). Trimming stripped 5 bases from V and 0 bases from J, with 7 bases between. The CDR3 is 12 amino acids. CDR3 loop: CAWARHQETQYF. CDR3 DNA sequence: TGTGCCTGGGCGAGGCACCAAGAGACCCAGTACTTC.

The V and J genes are TRBV5-1 and TRBJ2-1; 7 bases fit TRBD1. There are 13 residues in the CDR3. V lost 1 base and J lost 9; bases outside the gene matches: 4. Germline V gene data show CDR1 as SGHRS and CDR2 as YFSETQ. CDR3 in DNA: TGCGCCAGCAGCTTGTTAGGGGACAGTGAGCAGTTCTTC. Protein product: CASSLLGDSEQFF.

The chain carries TRBV14 and TRBJ1-5; weak D call: TRBD1 (6 bases). CDR1 SGHDN and CDR2 FVKESK come from the germline V gene. The CDR3 length is 19 residues. V was trimmed by 2 bases and J by 0 bases, leaving 20 bases between them. In DNA form, the CDR3 reads TGTGCCAGCAGCCAACGAGGAGTAGGGGGGGACGATAGCAATCAGCCCCAGCATTTT. Translating it yields CASSQRGVGGDDSNQPQHF.